These T cell receptor beta chains were read from a single sample in a study of blood T cells in healthy people across ages. Each CDR3 protein gets one entry after TCRdb re-called the 5' RACE reads with MiXCR. The profile shows over a million distinct CDR3 sequences, around 59% of them singletons. The sample was blood. Every receptor here comes from a man aged 18 to 35 in good health. Both conserved end residues are part of each CDR3. D genes are given only for firm matches. The size of a clone is reported for some rows only, either as once, few or many, or as a class for expanded clones.

J: TRBJ2-1; V: TRBV7-2; size: .; D: TRBD2; CDR3: CASSLGGSGGATDEQFF; DNA: TGTGCCAGCAGCTTAGGAGGAAGCGGGGGGGCAACCGATGAGCAGTTCTTC
J: TRBJ2-3; V: TRBV6-2/TRBV6-3; size: .; D: .; CDR3: CASTPPGGDTQYF; DNA: TGTGCCAGCACCCCACCTGGAGGGGATACGCAGTATTTT
J: TRBJ1-1; V: TRBV29-1; size: .; D: .; CDR3: CSVELGTVNTEAFF; DNA: TGCAGCGTTGAGTTGGGGACTGTGAACACTGAAGCTTTCTTT
J: TRBJ2-7; V: TRBV28; size: .; D: TRBD2; CDR3: CASSSPRRGDTYEQYF; DNA: TGTGCCAGCAGTTCCCCTCGGCGGGGGGATACCTACGAGCAGTACTTC
J: TRBJ2-7; V: TRBV4-1; size: few; D: .; CDR3: CASSQVPSYEQYF; DNA: TGCGCCAGCAGCCAAGTACCCTCCTACGAGCAGTACTTC
J: TRBJ2-1; V: TRBV15; size: .; D: TRBD2; CDR3: CATSRGFSIGTSGRASSYNEQFF; DNA: TGTGCCACCAGCAGAGGCTTTTCCATTGGGACTAGCGGGAGGGCTAGCTCCTACAATGAGCAGTTCTTC
J: TRBJ2-3; V: TRBV20-1; size: .; D: TRBD2; CDR3: CSAKEGREEDTQYF; DNA: TGCAGTGCTAAGGAGGGGCGGGAGGAAGATACGCAGTATTTT
J: TRBJ2-7; V: TRBV6-6; size: .; D: .; CDR3: CASGGNGDEQYF; DNA: TGTGCCAGCGGGGGTAACGGGGACGAGCAGTACTTC
J: TRBJ2-1; V: TRBV7-8; size: .; D: TRBD1; CDR3: CASSPDRGRYNEQFF; DNA: TGTGCCAGCAGCCCAGACAGGGGCCGATACAATGAGCAGTTCTTC
J: TRBJ2-7; V: TRBV29-1; size: .; D: .; CDR3: CSAWDNSYEQYF; DNA: TGCAGCGCTTGGGACAACTCCTACGAGCAGTACTTC
J: TRBJ2-1; V: TRBV20-1; size: .; D: TRBD2; CDR3: CSALAGGGLLNEQFF; DNA: TGCAGTGCCTTAGCCGGGGGGGGGCTTTTGAATGAGCAGTTCTTC
J: TRBJ2-7; V: TRBV15; size: .; D: .; CDR3: CATSLGQGPYEQYF; DNA: TGTGCCACCAGCCTCGGGCAGGGACCCTACGAGCAGTACTTC
J: TRBJ2-7; V: TRBV5-1; size: .; D: TRBD1; CDR3: CASSIDRGINEQYF; DNA: TGCGCCAGCAGCATTGACAGGGGCATCAACGAGCAGTACTTC
J: TRBJ2-1; V: TRBV4-1; size: .; D: TRBD2; CDR3: CASSWPTSGMDNEQFF; DNA: TGCGCCAGCAGCTGGCCGACTAGCGGGATGGACAATGAGCAGTTCTTC
J: TRBJ2-7; V: TRBV20-1; size: .; D: .; CDR3: CSARDGRVSYEQYF; DNA: TGCAGTGCTAGAGATGGGAGAGTCTCCTACGAGCAGTACTTC
J: TRBJ2-2; V: TRBV19; size: .; D: .; CDR3: CASSIWPGELFF; DNA: TGTGCCAGTAGTATCTGGCCCGGGGAGCTGTTTTTT
J: TRBJ2-1; V: TRBV7-9; size: .; D: TRBD2; CDR3: CASSPGLAGENEQFF; DNA: TGTGCCAGCAGCCCGGGACTAGCGGGGGAAAATGAGCAGTTCTTC
J: TRBJ2-2; V: TRBV3-1; size: few; D: .; CDR3: CASNMGADTGELFF; DNA: TGTGCCAGTAACATGGGGGCCGACACCGGGGAGCTGTTTTTT
J: TRBJ2-5; V: TRBV5-5; size: .; D: TRBD2; CDR3: CASSLGASGSKETQYF; DNA: TGTGCCAGCAGCTTGGGGGCTAGCGGGAGTAAAGAGACCCAGTACTTC
J: TRBJ2-7; V: TRBV3-1; size: few; D: .; CDR3: CASSQFTFYEQYF; DNA: TGTGCCAGCAGCCAATTCACTTTCTACGAGCAGTACTTC
J: TRBJ2-3; V: TRBV12-3/TRBV12-4; size: few; D: TRBD1; CDR3: CASSPYDRGGDTQYF; DNA: TGTGCCAGCAGTCCCTACGACAGGGGCGGGGATACGCAGTATTTT
J: TRBJ2-5; V: TRBV7-2; size: .; D: .; CDR3: CASSFTLQETQYF; DNA: TGTGCCAGCAGCTTCACCCTCCAAGAGACCCAGTACTTC
J: TRBJ2-1; V: TRBV4-2; size: few; D: .; CDR3: CASSQEYQSSYNEQFF; DNA: TGTGCCAGCAGCCAAGAGTACCAAAGCTCCTACAATGAGCAGTTCTTC
J: TRBJ1-1; V: TRBV25-1; size: .; D: .; CDR3: CASSDVYSGNTEAFF; DNA: TGTGCCAGCAGTGATGTCTACAGTGGGAACACTGAAGCTTTCTTT
J: TRBJ1-1; V: TRBV11-2; size: .; D: .; CDR3: CASSLDSYSEAFF; DNA: TGTGCCAGCAGCTTAGATTCCTACTCTGAAGCTTTCTTT
J: TRBJ2-1; V: TRBV5-6; size: .; D: .; CDR3: CASSRRDRKQFF; DNA: TGTGCCAGCAGCCGTAGGGACCGGAAGCAGTTCTTC
J: TRBJ2-1; V: TRBV20-1; size: once; D: .; CDR3: CSARGLLYNEQFF; DNA: TGCAGTGCTAGGGGACTTCTCTACAATGAGCAGTTCTTC
J: TRBJ2-7; V: TRBV18; size: .; D: TRBD1; CDR3: CASSRGQEDEQYF; DNA: TGTGCCAGCTCAAGGGGACAGGAGGACGAGCAGTACTTC
J: TRBJ2-5; V: TRBV15; size: .; D: TRBD2; CDR3: CATSGITSVQETQYF; DNA: TGTGCCACCAGCGGAATAACTAGCGTACAAGAGACCCAGTACTTC
J: TRBJ2-6; V: TRBV7-9; size: few; D: .; CDR3: CASSLPPGANVLTF; DNA: TGTGCCAGCAGCCTCCCACCTGGGGCCAACGTCCTGACTTTC
J: TRBJ2-3; V: TRBV4-2; size: .; D: .; CDR3: CASSQEVRGRTDTQYF; DNA: TGTGCCAGCAGCCAAGAGGTCAGGGGACGCACAGATACGCAGTATTTT
J: TRBJ2-7; V: TRBV27; size: .; D: .; CDR3: CASKPGVTQLEQYF; DNA: TGTGCCAGCAAACCGGGAGTGACCCAACTCGAGCAGTACTTC
J: TRBJ1-1; V: TRBV20-1; size: .; D: .; CDR3: CSASSGKAFF; DNA: TGCAGTGCTAGTTCAGGGAAAGCTTTCTTT
J: TRBJ2-3; V: TRBV29-1; size: once; D: .; CDR3: CSVEGDYVVDTQYF; DNA: TGCAGCGTGGAGGGGGATTACGTTGTGGATACGCAGTATTTT
J: TRBJ2-3; V: TRBV12-3/TRBV12-4; size: .; D: .; CDR3: CASSSVGGLDTQYF; DNA: TGTGCCAGCAGTTCCGTGGGGGGCCTAGATACGCAGTATTTT
J: TRBJ2-4; V: TRBV5-6; size: .; D: TRBD2; CDR3: CASSSRLAGGRGEQYF; DNA: TGTGCCAGCAGTTCTAGACTAGCGGGGGGCAGAGGGGAGCAGTACTTC
J: TRBJ2-1; V: TRBV7-9; size: few; D: .; CDR3: CASSRTQGRSYNEQFF; DNA: TGTGCCAGCAGCCGAACCCAGGGAAGGTCCTACAATGAGCAGTTCTTC
J: TRBJ2-3; V: TRBV7-6; size: few; D: .; CDR3: CASREEGTDTQYF; DNA: TGTGCCAGCCGAGAGGAGGGCACAGATACGCAGTATTTT
J: TRBJ2-7; V: TRBV29-1; size: .; D: .; CDR3: CSVEGRGPTYEQYF; DNA: TGCAGCGTTGAGGGAAGGGGCCCAACCTACGAGCAGTACTTC
J: TRBJ2-3; V: TRBV4-1; size: .; D: .; CDR3: CASSMKQGRYDTQYF; DNA: TGCGCCAGCAGCATGAAACAGGGCCGCTATGATACGCAGTATTTT
J: TRBJ2-1; V: TRBV5-1; size: .; D: TRBD2; CDR3: CASSGLTSGGSSEQFF; DNA: TGCGCCAGCAGCGGCCTAACTAGCGGGGGGTCTAGTGAGCAGTTCTTC
J: TRBJ2-5; V: TRBV3-1; size: once; D: .; CDR3: CASGGRAGTQETQYF; DNA: TGTGCCAGCGGGGGACGGGCAGGGACCCAAGAGACCCAGTACTTC
J: TRBJ2-5; V: TRBV9; size: .; D: .; CDR3: CASSVSTLTQETQNF; DNA: TGTGCCAGCAGCGTTTCCACCTTAACTCAAGAGACCCAGAACTTC
J: TRBJ2-7; V: TRBV10-3; size: .; D: .; CDR3: CAIRERTDMYEQYF; DNA: TGTGCCATCAGGGAACGGACAGATATGTACGAGCAGTACTTC
J: TRBJ1-1; V: TRBV10-3; size: few; D: .; CDR3: CAICPGMNTEAFF; DNA: TGTGCCATCTGTCCCGGCATGAACACTGAAGCTTTCTTT
J: TRBJ2-1; V: TRBV29-1; size: .; D: TRBD1; CDR3: CSVARDRSYNEQFF; DNA: TGCAGCGTGGCCCGGGACAGGAGCTACAATGAGCAGTTCTTC
J: TRBJ2-1; V: TRBV3-1; size: .; D: .; CDR3: CVSSQPGDGGQQFF; DNA: TGTGTCAGCAGCCAACCCGGCGATGGGGGGCAGCAGTTCTTC
J: TRBJ2-1; V: TRBV3-1; size: once; D: TRBD2; CDR3: CASSQYPLSGGADEQFF; DNA: TGTGCCAGCAGCCAATATCCTTTAAGCGGGGGGGCCGATGAGCAGTTCTTC
J: TRBJ2-5; V: TRBV20-1; size: .; D: .; CDR3: CSASRANEETQYF; DNA: TGCAGTGCTAGCCGGGCCAACGAGGAGACCCAGTACTTC
J: TRBJ1-1; V: TRBV27; size: .; D: .; CDR3: CASSLLKNTEAFF; DNA: TGTGCCAGCAGTTTGTTAAAGAACACTGAAGCTTTCTTT
J: TRBJ2-3; V: TRBV7-2; size: .; D: .; CDR3: CASSHTWSSTDTQYF; DNA: TGTGCCAGCAGCCATACTTGGTCTTCCACAGATACGCAGTATTTT